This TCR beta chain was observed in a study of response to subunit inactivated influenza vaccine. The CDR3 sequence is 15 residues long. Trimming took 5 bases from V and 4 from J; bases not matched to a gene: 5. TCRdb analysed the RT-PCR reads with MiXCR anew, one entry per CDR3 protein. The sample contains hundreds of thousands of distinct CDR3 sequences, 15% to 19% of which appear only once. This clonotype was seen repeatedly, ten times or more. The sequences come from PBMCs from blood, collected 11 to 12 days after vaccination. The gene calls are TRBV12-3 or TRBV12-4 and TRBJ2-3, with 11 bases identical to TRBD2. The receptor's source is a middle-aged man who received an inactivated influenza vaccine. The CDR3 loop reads CASSATSGVPDTQYF. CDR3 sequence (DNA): TGTGCCAGCAGTGCGACTAGCGGGGTCCCAGATACGCAGTATTTT.